These 20 T cell receptor beta chains originate from one sample sequenced in a study of blood T cell repertoires in COVID-19. The table came from immunoSEQ multiplex PCR; TCRdb's copy has only in-frame clones and leaves some out. The top ten clones hold about 2% of a sample with about 120,000 clones, approximately 87% of them seen once. The sequencing input was peripheral blood. These receptors were obtained from a woman aged 45-65 years with acute or convalescent COVID-19.

This chain connects TRBV30 to TRBJ2-1; D perhaps matches TRBD1 (5 bases). The V gene's germline CDR1 is GTSNPN and CDR2 SVGIG (reference sequence). The CDR3 is 13 residues long. Trimming removed 0 bases at V and 6 bases at J, with 9 bases between. The CDR3 DNA reads TGTGCCTGGAGTGTAAGTAGGGGCAATGAGCAGTTCTTC. This translates into CAWSVSRGNEQFF.

The chain combines TRBV6-2 or TRBV6-3 with TRBJ2-7, with a weak D call TRBD2 (5 bases). The CDR3 sequence is 16 residues long. V lost 2 bases and J lost 2, with 16 bases in between. Germline V lookup: CDR1 MNHEY, CDR2 SVGEGT. Here the CDR3 reads CASSYPLRDPPYEQYF. The CDR3 bases are TGTGCCAGCAGTTACCCCCTGAGGGATCCACCCTACGAGCAGTACTTC.

This chain joins TRBV28 and TRBJ1-2, with 9 bases lining up with TRBD1. The germline V gene has CDR1 MDHEN and CDR2 SYDVKM. The ends lost 2 bases at V and 8 bases at J; junction bases unmatched: 9. This CDR3 is 15 amino acids long. The CDR3 is CASSLGAGQGRGYTF. As DNA, the CDR3 is TGTGCCAGCAGTTTAGGAGCGGGACAGGGTCGGGGCTACACCTTC.

The chain joins TRBV18 to TRBJ2-7; D may be TRBD2 (5 bases). Trimming left V 3 bases short and J 5 bases short, with 14 bases between. The CDR3 runs 14 residues. CDR1 KGHSH and CDR2 LQKENI come from the germline V gene. CDR3: CASSPSIAPDEQYF. The CDR3 DNA sequence: TGTGCCAGCTCACCGTCGATAGCGCCGGACGAGCAGTACTTC.

V usage is TRBV7-9 and J usage is TRBJ2-3, with D tentatively TRBD2 (5 bases). V was clipped by 4 bases and J by 5 bases, with 10 bases between them. This CDR3 has 13 residues. The germline CDR1 and CDR2 sequences are SEHNR and FQNEAQ (reference sequence). The CDR3 DNA reads TGTGCCAGCAGCTCCGGGGTCTTAGATACGCAGTATTTT. Translating gives CASSSGVLDTQYF.

The chain is built from TRBV30 and TRBJ1-4; weak D call: TRBD1 (5 bases). The CDR3 length is 15 residues. Trimming removed 4 bases from V and 5 bases from J, with 17 bases in between. CDR1 is GTSNPN, CDR2 SVGIG, per germline (reference sequence). The CDR3 DNA sequence: TGTGCCTGGACTCCGGGAGACAGACAGAATGAAAAACTGTTTTTT. This translates into CAWTPGDRQNEKLFF.

The V call is TRBV13, the J call TRBJ2-7, with 7 positions matching TRBD1. V shed 6 bases, J shed 2 bases, and the junction held 10 bases outside the gene matches. The CDR3 is 15 amino acids. CDR1 and CDR2 (germline): PRHDT, FYEKMQ (reference sequence). The CDR3: CASSYIRQGPYEQYF. CDR3 nucleotides: TGTGCCAGCAGTTACATACGACAGGGACCCTACGAGCAGTACTTC.

This chain connects TRBV12-3 or TRBV12-4 to TRBJ1-4; TRBD1 is a possible D gene (6 bases). V shed 1 base and J shed 6 bases, with 6 bases lying between them. The CDR3 consists of 13 residues. CDR3 residues: CASSLGQDEKLFF. For the CDR3, the DNA is TGTGCCAGCAGTTTAGGACAGGATGAAAAACTGTTTTTT.

J is TRBJ2-1 and V is TRBV7-6; 10 nucleotides line up with TRBD2. Germline V gives CDR1 SGHVS, CDR2 FNYEAQ. CDR3 length: 15 amino acids. The J segment lost 6 bases and the V segment lost 1 base, leaving 3 bases of the junction unmatched. The DNA of the CDR3 is TGTGCCAGCAGCTTAGAAGCGGGAGGGCCCAATGAGCAGTTCTTC. It encodes CASSLEAGGPNEQFF. Combining the CDR3 with reference TRBV7-6 and TRBJ2-1 gives the whole variable domain GAGVSQSPRYKVTKRGQDVALRCDPISGHVSLYWYRQALGQGPEFLTYFNYEAQQDKSGLPNDRFSAERPEGSISTLTIQRTEQRDSAMYRCASSLEAGGPNEQFFGPGTRLTVL.

The V call is TRBV7-9, the J call TRBJ1-6; weak D call: TRBD1 (6 bases). The CDR3 loop spans 15 amino acids. Trimming took 11 bases from V and 10 from J, leaving 24 bases between them. The germline V gene encodes CDR1 SEHNR and CDR2 FQNEAQ (reference sequence). The CDR3 nucleotides are TGTGCCGCCACCCCGATAGGGGGGGGACGATCACCCCTCCACTTT. Translating gives CAATPIGGGRSPLHF.

CDR3: CASTGYGRVSYEQYF. In DNA, the CDR3 is TGTGCCAGCACCGGGTATGGCAGAGTCTCCTACGAGCAGTACTTC. V is TRBV5-6 and J is TRBJ2-7; no definite D call. There are 15 residues in the CDR3. CDR1 SGHDT and CDR2 YYEEEE come from the germline V gene. Trimming shortened V by 6 bases and J by 0 bases, and 16 bases separated the two germline ends.

There are a few counts of this clone. The chain joins TRBV9 to TRBJ2-2; D gene ambiguous. The CDR3 runs 12 residues. Germline-derived CDR1 and CDR2 are SGDLS and YYNGEE. The V end was cut by 5 bases, the J end by 6 bases, with 8 bases between. The CDR3 DNA reads TGTGCCAGCAGAAGACTGTCCGGGGAGCTGTTTTTT. The encoded protein is CASRRLSGELFF.

This rearrangement joins TRBV7-3 to TRBJ2-1, with D possibly being TRBD2 (6 bases). The germline gives CDR1 SGHTA, CDR2 FQGTGA. Trimming took off 5 bases at V and 2 bases at J, with 19 bases between the two ends. This CDR3 contains 17 residues. CDR3 sequence: CASSLLGGAQPYNEQFF. CDR3 bases: TGTGCCAGCAGCCTCCTAGGCGGGGCCCAGCCCTACAATGAGCAGTTCTTC.

This clone was seen a handful of times. The genes are TRBV9 and TRBJ2-7; D is perhaps TRBD1 (6 bases). V was shortened by 3 bases and J by 3 bases, with 13 bases between the two germline ends. Germline lookup yields CDR1 SGDLS and CDR2 YYNGEE. The CDR3 extends over 14 amino acids. The CDR3 reads CASSEGDGYYEQYF. The CDR3 DNA is TGTGCCAGCAGCGAGGGGGACGGATACTACGAGCAGTACTTC.

The chain uses TRBV6-5 and TRBJ2-2; 12 positions match TRBD2. The CDR3 runs to 15 residues. Germline trimming cut 5 bases from V and 7 bases from J; bases unmatched to any gene: 5. The germline V gene encodes CDR1 MNHEY and CDR2 SVGAGI. The DNA for the CDR3 is TGTGCCAGCAGTCGGACTAGCGGGGTGGTCGGGGAGCTGTTTTTT. Translation gives CASSRTSGVVGELFF.

V is TRBV7-2 and J is TRBJ1-1; no clear D. There are 15 residues in the CDR3. Germline lookup yields CDR1 SGHTA and CDR2 FQGNSA. The V and J ends lost 2 bases and 4 bases respectively, with 14 bases between them. The CDR3 nucleotides are TGTGCCAGCAGCTTATATTCCCTTATTATCACTGAAGCTTTCTTT. This sequence encodes CASSLYSLIITEAFF.

The rearrangement uses TRBV14 and TRBJ2-2; D not resolved. The V gene lost 1 base and the J gene lost 9 bases, with 9 bases spanning the gap. The V gene's germline CDR1 is SGHDN and CDR2 FVKESK. The CDR3 has 13 amino acids. In DNA, the CDR3 is TGTGCCAGCAGCCAAGTTCCCGTCCGGGAGCTGTTTTTT. It yields the protein CASSQVPVRELFF.

CDR3: CSFGTGGNYGYTF. CDR3 coding DNA: TGCAGCTTCGGGACAGGGGGCAACTATGGCTACACCTTC. The chain links TRBV29-1 to TRBJ1-2, with 12 positions matching TRBD1. The CDR3 is made up of 13 amino acids. Germline CDR1 SQVTM, CDR2 ANQGSEA. Trimming removed 8 bases from V and 2 bases from J; junction bases left unmatched: 3.

The chain combines TRBV25-1 with TRBJ1-2, with a possible D match to TRBD1 (5 bases). The germline V gene has CDR1 MGHDK and CDR2 SYGVNS. V lost 4 bases to trimming and J lost 4 bases, with 19 bases between them. The CDR3 runs 16 residues. DNA of the CDR3: TGTGCCAGCAGTGTACCGGGACCTATGGGGGGCTATGGCTACACCTTC. This sequence encodes CASSVPGPMGGYGYTF.

This clone was recorded a few times. The rearrangement joins TRBV9 to TRBJ2-1; 7 nucleotides align to TRBD1. The CDR3 loop spans 14 amino acids. CDR1 and CDR2 from the germline V gene are SGDLS and YYNGEE. V trimming: 4 bases; J trimming: 5 bases; junction bases outside the gene matches: 6. This chain's CDR3 is CASSTGQRDNEQFF. The CDR3 DNA follows: TGTGCCAGCAGCACGGGACAGAGGGACAATGAGCAGTTCTTC.